A selection of T cell receptor beta chains follows, all from one sample in a study of cytomegalovirus exposure and HLA in healthy donors. Using immunoSEQ multiplex PCR, the repertoire was profiled, and TCRdb retains in-frame clones only, with some absent. The table records 95,000 to 150,000 clones, roughly 14% of them present only once. The material sequenced was PBMCs. Receptor source: a woman between 18 and 30 years old in good health and CMV-seronegative. Both conserved end residues are part of each CDR3. Each record gives: clone size, D gene, J gene, V gene, CDR3 protein, CDR3 DNA. The D gene is left open where the match is weak. Not all rows give a size; the values are once, few, many and, for expanded clones, a class.

>NA|TRBD1|TRBJ1-2|TRBV19
CATTPQGQGPSYGYTF
TGTGCCACAACCCCACAGGGACAGGGTCCCAGCTATGGCTACACCTTC
>NA|TRBD1|TRBJ1-6|TRBV5-6
CASSVDRGRSPLHF
TGTGCCAGCAGCGTGGACAGGGGGCGGTCACCCCTCCACTTT
>NA|TRBD2|TRBJ2-2|TRBV9
CASSPGLAGPNTGELFF
TGTGCCAGCAGCCCGGGACTAGCGGGACCGAACACCGGGGAGCTGTTTTTT
>NA|TRBD1|TRBJ2-7|TRBV29-1
CSVEGTGAYEQYF
TGCAGCGTTGAGGGGACAGGGGCCTACGAGCAGTACTTC
>NA|TRBD1|TRBJ1-1|TRBV5-1
CASSVTGFGTEAFF
TGCGCCAGCAGCGTGACAGGGTTTGGAACTGAAGCTTTCTTT
>few|NA|TRBJ2-7|TRBV7-9
CASSFRQGPYEQYF
TGTGCCAGCAGCTTCCGCCAGGGCCCCTACGAGCAGTACTTC
>few|NA|TRBJ1-4|TRBV2
CASSHRVSPEKLFF
TGTGCCAGCAGCCACCGGGTCTCGCCCGAAAAACTGTTTTTT
>few|NA|TRBJ2-1|TRBV29-1
CSVEDKGKLYNEQFF
TGCAGCGTTGAAGATAAGGGGAAGCTCTACAATGAGCAGTTCTTC
>NA|TRBD1|TRBJ1-4|TRBV2
CASTATGVREKLFF
TGTGCCAGCACCGCGACAGGGGTGAGGGAAAAACTGTTTTTT
>NA|NA|TRBJ2-1|TRBV5-3
CARSLLSYNEQFF
TGTGCCAGAAGCCTACTCTCCTACAATGAGCAGTTCTTC
>few|TRBD2|TRBJ2-5|TRBV6-1
CASISGRTTGQYF
TGTGCCAGCATCAGCGGGAGGACAACGGGGCAGTACTTC
>few|NA|TRBJ1-5|TRBV6-6
CASSYSGKGQPQHF
TGTGCCAGCAGTTATTCAGGGAAGGGTCAGCCCCAGCATTTT
>few|TRBD1|TRBJ2-1|TRBV18
CASSAGTGKGSEQFF
TGTGCCAGCTCAGCCGGGACAGGGAAAGGGAGCGAGCAGTTCTTC
>NA|NA|TRBJ2-5|TRBV27
CASSHGRREETQYF
TGTGCCAGCAGTCACGGACGGAGGGAAGAGACCCAGTACTTC
>NA|NA|TRBJ2-5|TRBV19
CASSMGVSRVGETQYF
TGTGCCAGTAGTATGGGCGTAAGCCGAGTTGGAGAGACCCAGTACTTC
>NA|TRBD1|TRBJ1-2|TRBV19
CASSIQGDYGYTF
TGTGCCAGTAGCATACAGGGGGACTATGGCTACACCTTC
>few|NA|TRBJ2-7|TRBV6-1
CASSEDQGSYYEQYF
TGTGCCAGCAGTGAAGATCAGGGCAGCTACTACGAGCAGTACTTC
>NA|NA|TRBJ1-1|TRBV7-9
CASTPPGGITEAFF
TGTGCCAGCACCCCCCCCGGGGGGATCACTGAAGCTTTCTTT
>NA|TRBD1|TRBJ2-5|TRBV27
CASSPWGQGKETQYF
TGTGCCAGCAGTCCCTGGGGACAGGGGAAAGAGACCCAGTACTTC
>few|TRBD1|TRBJ1-1|TRBV7-2
CASSFRQGPTEAFF
TGTGCCAGCAGCTTCCGACAGGGCCCCACTGAAGCTTTCTTT
>few|TRBD1|TRBJ1-6|TRBV9
CASSVGGTGVRNSPLHF
TGTGCCAGCAGCGTGGGGGGCACAGGGGTCAGGAATTCACCCCTCCACTTT
>few|TRBD1|TRBJ2-7|TRBV27
CASRSGTGLYEQYF
TGTGCCAGCAGGTCCGGGACAGGGTTGTACGAGCAGTACTTC
>few|TRBD1|TRBJ1-1|TRBV9
CASSVRGLGDRRTEAFF
TGTGCCAGCAGCGTAAGGGGTCTCGGGGACAGGAGGACTGAAGCTTTCTTT
>NA|NA|TRBJ2-7|TRBV7-8
CASSLEVRNYEQYF
TGTGCCAGCAGCTTAGAGGTGAGGAACTACGAGCAGTACTTC
>NA|TRBD1|TRBJ1-3|TRBV4-1
CASSQGWGQGMGGNTIYF
TGCGCCAGCAGCCAAGGATGGGGACAGGGAATGGGTGGAAACACCATATATTTT
>few|NA|TRBJ1-2|TRBV5-6
CASSLRDRESHPYGYTF
TGTGCCAGCAGCTTGCGGGACCGGGAGTCTCACCCCTATGGCTACACCTTC
>NA|TRBD1|TRBJ2-7|TRBV7-9
CASSNRDRDSYEQYF
TGTGCCAGCAGCAACCGGGACAGGGACTCCTACGAGCAGTACTTC
>few|NA|TRBJ2-3|TRBV7-9
CASSLDREPPRGTQYF
TGTGCCAGCAGCTTAGACCGGGAACCCCCAAGAGGGACGCAGTATTTT
>NA|TRBD2|TRBJ2-2|TRBV2
CASRRTSGNTGELFF
TGTGCCAGCAGAAGGACTAGCGGGAACACCGGGGAGCTGTTTTTT